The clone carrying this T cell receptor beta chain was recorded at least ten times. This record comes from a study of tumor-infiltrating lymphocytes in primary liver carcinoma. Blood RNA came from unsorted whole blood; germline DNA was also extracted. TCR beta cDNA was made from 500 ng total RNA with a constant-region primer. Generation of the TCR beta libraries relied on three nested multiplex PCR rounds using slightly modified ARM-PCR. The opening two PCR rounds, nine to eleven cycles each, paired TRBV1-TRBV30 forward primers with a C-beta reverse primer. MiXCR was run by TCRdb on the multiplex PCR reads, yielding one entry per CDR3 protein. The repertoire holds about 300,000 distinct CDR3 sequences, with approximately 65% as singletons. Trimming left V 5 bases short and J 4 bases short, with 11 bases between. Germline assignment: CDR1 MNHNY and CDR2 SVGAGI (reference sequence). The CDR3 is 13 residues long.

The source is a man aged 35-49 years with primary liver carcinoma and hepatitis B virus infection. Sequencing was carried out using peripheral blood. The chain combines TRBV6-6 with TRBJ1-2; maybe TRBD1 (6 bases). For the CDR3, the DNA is TGTGCCAGCAGTCCAGGGGTGAGCTATGGCTACACCTTC. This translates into CASSPGVSYGYTF.